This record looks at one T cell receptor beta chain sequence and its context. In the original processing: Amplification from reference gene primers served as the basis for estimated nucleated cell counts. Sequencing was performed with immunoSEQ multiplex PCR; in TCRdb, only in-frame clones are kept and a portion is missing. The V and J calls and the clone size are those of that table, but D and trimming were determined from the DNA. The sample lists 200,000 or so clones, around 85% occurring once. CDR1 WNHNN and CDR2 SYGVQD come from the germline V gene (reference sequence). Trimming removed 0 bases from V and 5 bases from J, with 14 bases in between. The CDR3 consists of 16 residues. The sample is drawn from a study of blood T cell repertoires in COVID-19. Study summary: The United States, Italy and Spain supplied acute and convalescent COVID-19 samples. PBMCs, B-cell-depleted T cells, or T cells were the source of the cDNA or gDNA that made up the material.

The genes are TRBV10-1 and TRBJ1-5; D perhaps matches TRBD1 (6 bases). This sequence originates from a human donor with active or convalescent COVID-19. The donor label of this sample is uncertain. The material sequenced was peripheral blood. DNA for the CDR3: TGCGCCAGCAGTGAGTCGATTACAGGGATGGATCAGCCCCAGCATTTT. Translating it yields CASSESITGMDQPQHF.